The 6 T cell receptor beta chains in this list originate from one sample, sequenced in a study of cytomegalovirus exposure and HLA in healthy donors. The PCR used 60 Vbeta and 13 Jbeta primers. Libraries were prepared by immunoSEQ multiplex PCR; TCRdb keeps only in-frame clonotypes and omits some of them. Here the sample spans some 150,000 clones, 75% to 85% being singletons. The sample was PBMCs. The receptors come from a woman under 30 in good health and CMV-seropositive.

This clone was observed once. The chain has TRBV18 and TRBJ1-6, with TRBD1 matching over 7 bases. There are 15 residues in the CDR3. J lost 9 bases, V lost 2 bases, and 7 bases had no gene match. Germline CDR1 reads KGHSH; CDR2 reads LQKENI. The CDR3 nucleotides are TGTGCCAGCTCACCAGGGCGGACAGGCCTTTCACCCCTCCACTTT. It yields the protein CASSPGRTGLSPLHF. Based on the CDR3 plus reference TRBV18 and TRBJ1-6, the full variable domain is NAGVMQNPRHLVRRRGQEARLRCSPMKGHSHVYWYRQLPEEGLKFMVYLQKENIIDESGMPKERFSAEFPKEGPSILRIQQVVRGDSAAYFCASSPGRTGLSPLHFGNGTRLTVT.

The V gene is TRBV19, the J gene TRBJ1-1; D may be TRBD1 (6 bases). The CDR3 runs to 13 residues. Germline CDR1 reads LNHDA; CDR2 reads SQIVND (reference sequence). V lost 7 bases and J lost 3, with 12 bases in between. CDR3 coding DNA: TGTGCCAGTACGCGGGGGCCAGACACTGAAGCTTTCTTT. Translation gives CASTRGPDTEAFF.

This chain links TRBV27 with TRBJ2-2; 7 nucleotides match TRBD1. Losses at the gene ends were 3 bases for V and 5 bases for J; bases not matched to a gene: 9. The CDR3 is 16 residues long. Germline assignment: CDR1 MNHEY and CDR2 SMNVEV (reference sequence). This chain's CDR3 is CASSFMRGLRTGELFF. CDR3 in DNA: TGTGCCAGCAGTTTTATGAGGGGGCTAAGAACCGGGGAGCTGTTTTTT.

This rearrangement joins TRBV5-4 to TRBJ1-6, with 7 nucleotides matching TRBD1. The V gene's germline CDR1 is SGHNT and CDR2 YYREEE (reference sequence). V lost 7 bases, J lost 5 bases, and 15 bases stayed unmatched. The CDR3 extends over 17 amino acids. Here the CDR3 reads CASSAGGRTGDNSPLHF. The CDR3 nucleotides are TGTGCCAGCTCAGCGGGCGGTCGTACAGGGGATAATTCACCCCTCCACTTT.

As for this clone: One junction end disagrees with the germline gene, perhaps due to a read error. This chain joins TRBV27 and TRBJ2-7, with D tentatively TRBD1 (6 bases). CDR1 is MNHEY and CDR2 is SMNVEV in the germline V gene (reference sequence). The CDR3 covers 15 residues. The CDR3 reads CASSLSGQGTQGKDF. The CDR3 DNA reads as TGTGCCAGCAGTTTATCGGGGCAGGGGACCCAGGGCAAGGACTTC.

The rearrangement links TRBV6-4 to TRBJ1-1; 8 bases are a match to TRBD1. The CDR3 runs 14 residues. Per the germline V gene, CDR1 is MRHNA and CDR2 is SNTAGT. The V segment lost 5 bases and the J segment 1 base; nucleotides outside the gene matches: 3. The CDR3, as DNA: TGTGCCAGCAGTCCCGGACAGGGGAACACTGAAGCTTTCTTT. Translating it yields CASSPGQGNTEAFF.